Listed below are T cell receptor beta chains from one sample, sequenced in a study of T-cell reconstitution after alpha-beta-depleted transplantation in children. TCRdb itself ran the PCR reads through MiXCR, one entry per CDR3 protein. The sample includes 130,000 to 150,000 distinct CDR3 sequences, around 8.8% of them seen just once. The source material was PBMCs, mostly from graft donor cells, sampled 180 days after TCRalphabeta/CD19-depleted stem cell transplant. The receptors come from a female patient aged 2-10 years who had a stem cell transplant for congenital amegakaryocytic thrombocytopenia, so the T cells may come from the graft donor. CDR3s include the opening cysteine and the closing phenylalanine or tryptophan. D genes are given only for firm matches. The size of a clone is reported for some rows only, either as once, few or many, or as a class for expanded clones.

J gene	clone size	V gene	D gene	CDR3 protein	CDR3 DNA
TRBJ2-5	many	TRBV10-3	.	CAISETPGETQYF	TGTGCCATCAGTGAGACCCCCGGAGAGACCCAGTACTTC
TRBJ2-7	.	TRBV18	.	CASSPVYSYEQYF	TGTGCCAGCTCACCAGTTTACTCCTACGAGCAGTACTTC
TRBJ2-3	.	TRBV7-2	TRBD2	CASSLVGLARRSDTQYF	TGTGCCAGCAGCTTAGTGGGACTAGCGAGGAGGTCAGATACGCAGTATTTT
TRBJ2-3	few	TRBV24-1	.	CATSGWTHEFSTDTQYF	TGTGCCACCAGTGGATGGACTCATGAGTTTAGCACAGATACGCAGTATTTT
TRBJ2-5	many	TRBV12-3/TRBV12-4	.	CASSPGGETQYF	TGTGCCAGCAGCCCCGGGGGAGAGACCCAGTACTTC
TRBJ1-4	many	TRBV6-1	.	CASSPYRKNEKLFF	TGTGCCAGCAGTCCCTACAGGAAGAATGAAAAACTGTTTTTT
TRBJ2-5	many	TRBV10-3	.	CAISESEGTGETQYF	TGTGCCATCAGTGAGTCGGAGGGGACGGGGGAGACCCAGTACTTC
TRBJ2-3	few	TRBV7-2	TRBD2	CASALGLAGGPSSSDTQYF	TGTGCCAGCGCCTTGGGGCTAGCGGGAGGGCCTTCATCTTCAGATACGCAGTATTTT
TRBJ2-2	many	TRBV3-1	.	CASSQRGDTGELFF	TGTGCCAGCAGCCAAAGGGGAGACACCGGGGAGCTGTTTTTT
TRBJ2-5	few	TRBV20-1	.	CSAPWDQETQYF	TGCAGTGCCCCTTGGGACCAAGAGACCCAGTACTTC
TRBJ2-7	many	TRBV11-2	.	CASSFLPRGQRYEQYF	TGTGCCAGCAGCTTCCTCCCTAGGGGACAACGCTACGAGCAGTACTTC
TRBJ2-2	many	TRBV3-1	.	CASSQQLLTGELFF	TGTGCCAGCAGCCAACAACTCCTCACCGGGGAGCTGTTTTTT
TRBJ1-1	few	TRBV30	.	CASLSEGGTEAFF	TGTGCCTCTCTGTCTGAGGGAGGCACTGAAGCTTTCTTT
TRBJ2-7	many	TRBV29-1	.	CSVEGIGSYEQYF	TGCAGCGTTGAAGGGATCGGGTCCTACGAGCAGTACTTC
TRBJ2-4	few	TRBV20-1	TRBD2	CSAGGGRGIKNIQYF	TGCAGCGCCGGGGGGGGACGGGGGATCAAAAACATTCAGTACTTC
TRBJ2-2	.	TRBV27	.	CASSFSGMNTGELFF	TGTGCCAGCAGTTTTTCTGGGATGAACACCGGGGAGCTGTTTTTT
TRBJ1-5	few	TRBV30	TRBD1	CAWRQGAGQPQHF	TGTGCCTGGCGACAGGGGGCTGGGCAGCCCCAGCATTTT
TRBJ2-3	.	TRBV4-1	TRBD1	CASSQDATYRGWGTDRQYF	TGCGCCAGCAGCCAAGACGCCACGTACAGGGGCTGGGGCACAGATAGGCAGTATTTT
TRBJ2-7	many	TRBV20-1	TRBD1	CSARDFAGGAYEQYF	TGCAGTGCTAGAGATTTCGCAGGGGGAGCCTACGAGCAGTACTTC
TRBJ2-1	many	TRBV6-5	.	CASKMGDSPINEQFF	TGTGCCAGCAAAATGGGAGACTCCCCAATCAATGAGCAGTTCTTC
TRBJ2-5	few	TRBV5-1	TRBD2	CASSWTSGEETQYF	TGCGCCAGCAGCTGGACTAGCGGGGAAGAGACCCAGTACTTC
TRBJ2-7	many	TRBV9	TRBD2	CASSVGTSGDYEQYF	TGTGCCAGCAGCGTAGGGACTAGCGGGGACTACGAGCAGTACTTC
TRBJ1-1	few	TRBV12-3/TRBV12-4	TRBD1	CASSLRAGGFEAFF	TGTGCCAGCAGTCTTCGGGCAGGGGGATTTGAAGCTTTCTTT
TRBJ1-1	many	TRBV18	.	CASSPRNMNTEAFF	TGTGCCAGCTCACCGCGGAACATGAACACTGAAGCTTTCTTT
TRBJ2-1	few	TRBV3-1	TRBD2	CASSPRGGEGKVLEQFF	TGTGCCAGCAGCCCCCGCGGAGGGGAGGGCAAGGTACTTGAGCAGTTCTTC
TRBJ2-7	.	TRBV6-5	.	CASSYSNRPYEQYF	TGTGCCAGCAGTTACTCGAACAGGCCCTACGAGCAGTACTTC
TRBJ2-3	few	TRBV7-3	TRBD2	CASSLGLAGPGDTQYF	TGTGCCAGCAGCTTGGGACTAGCGGGACCCGGGGATACGCAGTATTTT
TRBJ1-2	many	TRBV7-6	.	CASSLVGVEYGYTF	TGTGCCAGCAGCTTAGTGGGGGTAGAGTATGGCTACACCTTC
TRBJ2-3	many	TRBV6-5	.	CASNRVSGDTQYF	TGTGCCAGCAACAGGGTTAGCGGAGATACGCAGTATTTT
TRBJ2-7	.	TRBV5-1	.	CASSLVIVRCEQYF	TGCGCCAGCAGCTTGGTGATAGTACGGTGCGAGCAGTACTTC
TRBJ2-6	few	TRBV18	.	CASSPRASGANVLTF	TGTGCCAGCTCACCCAGGGCCTCTGGGGCCAACGTCCTGACTTTC
TRBJ1-2	.	TRBV20-1	.	CSATAKPGLNGYTF	TGCAGTGCTACCGCGAAGCCAGGGTTGAATGGCTACACCTTC
TRBJ2-7	.	TRBV5-1	TRBD2	CASSLGEGEQYF	TGCGCCAGCAGCTTGGGGGAGGGGGAGCAGTACTTC
TRBJ2-7	few	TRBV10-3	TRBD2	CAISRTSGDPSYEQYF	TGTGCCATCAGTCGGACTAGCGGGGACCCCTCCTACGAGCAGTACTTC
TRBJ2-7	many	TRBV11-1	.	CASSLDQISYEQYF	TGTGCCAGCAGCCTAGACCAAATCTCCTACGAGCAGTACTTC
TRBJ1-3	many	TRBV4-1	.	CASSQVSGNTIYF	TGCGCCAGCAGCCAAGTTAGTGGAAACACCATATATTTT
TRBJ2-3	few	TRBV21-1	.	CASSKWWRCTDTQYF	TGTGCCAGCAGCAAATGGTGGCGGTGCACAGATACGCAGTATTTT
TRBJ2-1	many	TRBV6-1	TRBD1	CASSGDRGLGQFF	TGTGCCAGCAGTGGCGACAGGGGGCTCGGGCAGTTCTTC
TRBJ2-5	many	TRBV18	.	CASSPKSQETQYF	TGTGCCAGCTCACCTAAGAGTCAAGAGACCCAGTACTTC
TRBJ2-2	.	TRBV5-6	.	CASSLAGGVGHTGELFF	TGTGCCAGCAGCTTGGCCGGAGGGGTCGGGCACACCGGGGAGCTGTTTTTT
TRBJ2-1	many	TRBV5-4	TRBD2	CASSLRASGDYNEQFF	TGTGCCAGCAGCTTGCGGGCTAGCGGGGATTACAATGAGCAGTTCTTC
TRBJ2-1	many	TRBV12-3/TRBV12-4	TRBD2	CASSSPGGPKFF	TGTGCCAGCAGCTCCCCGGGAGGGCCAAAGTTCTTC
TRBJ2-2	many	TRBV2	TRBD2	CASRTSENTGELFF	TGTGCCAGCAGGACTAGCGAGAACACCGGGGAGCTGTTTTTT
TRBJ2-3	many	TRBV20-1	.	CSASRLIDTQYF	TGCAGTGCTAGCCGACTAATAGATACGCAGTATTTT
TRBJ1-2	many	TRBV12-3/TRBV12-4	TRBD1	CASSFGQVHYGYTF	TGTGCCAGCAGTTTCGGACAGGTTCACTATGGCTACACCTTC
TRBJ1-5	many	TRBV7-8	TRBD1	CASSFTTGGGQPQHF	TGTGCCAGCAGCTTCACAACAGGGGGTGGTCAGCCCCAGCATTTT
TRBJ2-5	many	TRBV14	.	CASSQFGETQYF	TGTGCCAGCAGCCAATTCGGAGAGACCCAGTACTTC
TRBJ2-7	many	TRBV7-3	.	CASSSGRRGEQYF	TGTGCCAGCAGCTCGGGCAGGAGAGGCGAGCAGTACTTC
TRBJ2-1	many	TRBV28	TRBD2	CASSFLAGGGNEQFF	TGTGCCAGCAGTTTCCTGGCGGGAGGAGGGAATGAGCAGTTCTTC
TRBJ2-7	few	TRBV12-3/TRBV12-4	TRBD2	CASSGTTQGHYEQYF	TGTGCCAGCAGTGGGACTACCCAAGGCCACTACGAGCAGTACTTC
TRBJ1-5	few	TRBV12-3/TRBV12-4	.	CASSVGGVGPQHF	TGTGCCAGCAGTGTGGGGGGGGTGGGGCCCCAGCATTTT
TRBJ2-3	many	TRBV10-3	TRBD2	CAITGGGDTQYF	TGTGCCATCACTGGGGGAGGGGATACGCAGTATTTT
TRBJ2-5	many	TRBV7-2	.	CASSFQGGETQYF	TGTGCCAGCAGCTTTCAGGGAGGAGAGACCCAGTACTTC